Below, 3 T cell receptor beta chains from the same sample are listed, as sequenced in a study of blood T cell repertoires in COVID-19. Using immunoSEQ multiplex PCR, the repertoire was profiled, and TCRdb retains in-frame clones only, with some absent. The sample has some 200,000 clones, 81% seen once. Sequencing used PBMCs or T cells enriched from blood (not recorded which). Source of these receptors: a woman between 45 and 60 years old with acute COVID-19.

This chain connects TRBV6-5 to TRBJ2-7; 13 bases are shared with TRBD2. Germline V lookup: CDR1 MNHEY, CDR2 SVGAGI. CDR3 length: 15 amino acids. Trimming cost V 6 bases and J 2 bases; bases outside gene matches: 4. CDR3 protein: CASRAGLAGPYEQYF. DNA of the CDR3: TGTGCCAGCAGGGCGGGACTAGCGGGGCCCTACGAGCAGTACTTC.

The rearrangement uses TRBV7-8 and TRBJ1-4, with D maybe TRBD1 (6 bases). Trimming pared 5 bases from V and 7 bases from J, leaving 17 bases between. Per the germline V gene, CDR1 is SGHVS and CDR2 is FQNEAQ. The CDR3 consists of 15 residues. DNA for the CDR3: TGTGCCAGCAGCCTCCGAGACAGGCGGGTTGAAAAACTGTTTTTT. Its protein product is CASSLRDRRVEKLFF.

V and J are TRBV18 and TRBJ1-4; D call uncertain. The CDR3 is 16 residues long. CDR1 is KGHSH and CDR2 is LQKENI in the germline V gene. V was clipped by 4 bases and J by 0 bases, with 12 bases between them. The CDR3 here is CASSLRTASTNEKLFF. The DNA of the CDR3 is TGTGCCAGCTCACTCAGAACAGCCTCAACTAATGAAAAACTGTTTTTT.